A single sample is the source of the 31 T cell receptor beta chains below, sequenced in a study of breast tumors, draining lymph nodes, adjacent tissues. TCRdb redid the calling of the multiplex PCR reads with MiXCR, one entry per CDR3 protein. The sample yields roughly 260,000 distinct CDR3 sequences, around 30% seen once. Axillary draining lymph nodes of breast cancer patients supplied the node samples. Sequenced sample: axillary lymph node tissue. Every receptor here comes from a female donor with breast cancer. Some clones in this sample may be carry-over from other donors' samples.

This chain uses TRBV28 with TRBJ2-7; D might be TRBD1 (6 bases). Trimming removed 4 bases at V and 2 bases at J, with 12 bases between. The CDR3 has 14 residues. Germline V gene data show CDR1 as MDHEN and CDR2 as SYDVKM. The CDR3, as DNA: TGTGCCAGCAGTTCCCGGACAGAGCCCTACGAGCAGTACTTC. Translated, it gives CASSSRTEPYEQYF.

This clonotype has a count of ten or more. The V and J genes are TRBV20-1 and TRBJ2-7; TRBD2 agrees at 7 bases. With V trimmed by 5 bases and J by 4 bases, 8 bases remained unmatched. Looked up from germline, CDR1 is DFQATT and CDR2 is SNEGSKA (reference sequence). The CDR3 is 13 amino acids. For the CDR3, the DNA is TGCAGTGCTCCGGGACTAAGTTCTTACGAGCAGTACTTC. Amino acid sequence: CSAPGLSSYEQYF.

The sample holds many counts of this clonotype. This chain connects TRBV20-1 to TRBJ1-2; no clear D gene. Germline CDR1 reads DFQATT; CDR2 reads SNEGSKA (reference sequence). The CDR3 totals 12 residues. The V end lost 6 bases, the J end lost 2 bases, and 10 bases lay between the germline ends. The CDR3 loop reads CSARTENYGYTF. CDR3 sequence (DNA): TGCAGTGCAAGAACAGAGAACTATGGCTACACCTTC.

At least ten counts were recorded for this clonotype. The chain carries TRBV6-5 and TRBJ2-6; TRBD1 agrees at 11 bases. The CDR3 sequence is 19 residues long. V was clipped by 0 bases and J by 0 bases; unmatched bases: 4. Germline values: CDR1 MNHEY, CDR2 SVGAGI. For the CDR3, the DNA is TGTGCCAGCAGTTACTCGCGGACAGGGGGCCTCTCTGGGGCCAACGTCCTGACTTTC. As protein: CASSYSRTGGLSGANVLTF.

This clonotype was detected ten times or more. This chain connects TRBV5-1 to TRBJ2-7; 9 bases agree with TRBD1. J lost 4 bases, V lost 4 bases, and 9 bases had no gene match. The CDR3 runs 15 residues. CDR1 SGHRS and CDR2 YFSETQ come from the germline V gene. This CDR3 is CASSLGDRVWYEQYF. The CDR3 coding sequence is TGCGCCAGCAGCCTCGGGGACAGGGTATGGTACGAGCAGTACTTC.

Concerning this clonotype itself: With a much larger clone just one base away, this may be a read error. V and J are TRBV9 and TRBJ2-5, with 13 positions matching TRBD2. CDR1 and CDR2 from the germline V gene are SGDLS and YYNGEE. V lost 4 bases, J lost 7 bases, and 10 bases stayed unmatched. The CDR3 runs 16 residues. In DNA form, the CDR3 reads TGTGCCAGCAGCCACCTCGGACTAGCGGGAGCTAGGACCCAGTACTTC. It codes for CASSHLGLAGARTQYF. Filled out from reference TRBV9 and TRBJ2-5, the complete variable domain reads DSGVTQTPKHLITATGQRVTLRCSPRSGDLSVYWYQQSLDQGLQFLIQYYNGEERAKGNILERFSAQQFPDLHSELNLSSLELGDSALYFCASSHLGLAGARTQYFGPGTRLLVL.

In its sample, this clonotype was seen many times. The rearrangement joins TRBV19 to TRBJ1-3; maybe TRBD1 (5 bases). CDR1 LNHDA and CDR2 SQIVND come from the germline V gene (reference sequence). The CDR3 totals 13 residues. Trimming stripped 5 bases from V and 1 base from J, with 6 bases between. The CDR3 DNA is TGTGCCAGTAGTCGGGGGTCTGGAAACACCATATATTTT. It is translated as CASSRGSGNTIYF.

This clonotype appeared once. The junction does not match germline at one end; this may be a read error. CDR3 protein: CASSQVGDYRTGGLFF. The CDR3 nucleotides are TGTGCCAGCAGCCAAGTGGGGGACTACCGCACCGGGGGGCTGTTTTTT. The gene calls are TRBV13 and TRBJ2-2; 7 bases match TRBD2. Per germline, CDR1 PRHDT and CDR2 FYEKMQ (reference sequence). This CDR3 is 16 amino acids long.

The chain couples TRBV20-1 to TRBJ2-3; 8 bases line up with TRBD1. The germline gives CDR1 DFQATT, CDR2 SNEGSKA (reference sequence). This CDR3 region has 13 residues. The CDR3 coding sequence is TGCAGCGCCCCACAGGGGGGCACAGATACGCAGTATTTT. Its protein is CSAPQGGTDTQYF.

J is TRBJ1-4 and V is TRBV20-1, with 9 bases lining up with TRBD1. This CDR3 has 15 amino acids. V lost 6 bases to trimming and J lost 7 bases; unmatched junction nucleotides: 12. Germline V CDR1 and CDR2: DFQATT, SNEGSKA (reference sequence). CDR3 residues: CSARQGGGIGEKLFF. The CDR3 DNA sequence: TGCAGTGCCCGACAGGGGGGGGGAATAGGTGAAAAACTGTTTTTT.

There are many counts of this clonotype. The chain joins TRBV20-1 to TRBJ2-3, with 12 bases that match TRBD2. The CDR3 runs to 15 residues. V lost 1 base to trimming and J lost 6 bases; unmatched junction nucleotides: 5. Germline-derived CDR1 and CDR2 are DFQATT and SNEGSKA (reference sequence). This CDR3 is CSARGVLAGGDTQYF. The DNA of the CDR3 is TGCAGTGCTAGAGGGGTACTAGCGGGAGGCGATACGCAGTATTTT.

The sample holds many counts of this clonotype. The V call is TRBV18, the J call TRBJ1-6; a weak D match, TRBD1 (6 bases). V lost 4 bases, J lost 11 bases, and 9 bases lay in between. CDR1 and CDR2 (germline): KGHSH, LQKENI. The CDR3 has 12 residues. The CDR3 DNA reads TGTGCCAGCTCACAACAGGGTCCACCCCTCCACTTT. Protein product: CASSQQGPPLHF.

With regard to this clonotype: A much bigger clone sits one base away, suggesting this may be a read error. It is likely a read error, because the conserved phenylalanine at the end of the CDR3 is missing. The rearrangement uses TRBV11-2 and TRBJ2-7; 8 nucleotides line up with TRBD2. V gave up 5 bases and J gave up 6 bases; unmatched junction bases: 12. This CDR3 comprises 15 residues. Germline V lookup: CDR1 SGHAT, CDR2 FQNNGV. CDR3 loop: CASSPSPGGDIEQYS. The CDR3 DNA follows: TGTGCCAGCAGCCCCTCCCCGGGGGGGGACATCGAGCAGTACTCC.

There are many counts of this clonotype. The CDR3 nucleotides are TGTGCCAGCAGTCCCGGTGGTACCTACGAGCAGTACTTC. Its protein is CASSPGGTYEQYF. The rearrangement joins TRBV11-1 to TRBJ2-7; no clear D gene. Germline loops: CDR1 SGHAT, CDR2 FQDESV (reference sequence). Trimming took 6 bases from V and 2 from J, leaving 11 bases between them. The CDR3 has 13 amino acids.

This clonotype was observed a few times. Being one base from a much bigger clone, this may be a read error. The rearrangement uses TRBV20-1 and TRBJ2-7; no clear D. Germline V gene lookup returns CDR1 DFQATT and CDR2 SNEGSKA (reference sequence). The CDR3 covers 12 residues. The CDR3: CSARGSSYEPYF. CDR3 DNA sequence: TGCAGTGCTAGGGGTAGCTCCTACGAGCCGTACTTC.

This clonotype has only a few counts. This may come from a read error, since a much larger clone is one base off. The chain joins TRBV20-1 to TRBJ2-2; 12 nucleotides align to TRBD2. With V trimmed by 3 bases and J by 7 bases, 9 bases remained unmatched. CDR3 length equals 16 residues. In germline, CDR1 is DFQATT, CDR2 SNEGSKA (reference sequence). In nucleotides, the CDR3 is TGCAGTGCTAGGCTAGCGGGAGGGCCTTCTATCGGGGAGCTGTTTTTT. Translated: CSARLAGGPSIGELFF.

This clonotype came up many times. This chain links TRBV5-1 with TRBJ2-3; D is ambiguous. This CDR3 is built from 12 residues. V gave up 4 bases and J gave up 3 bases, with 6 bases separating them. The germline V gene encodes CDR1 SGHRS and CDR2 YFSETQ. The CDR3 DNA is TGCGCCAGCAGCCCTCAAACAGATACGCAGTATTTT. Its protein product is CASSPQTDTQYF.

Remarks on this clonotype: It may be a read error: a sequence one base away is much more abundant. This rearrangement joins TRBV20-1 to TRBJ2-1; 16 nucleotides agree with TRBD2. Germline CDR1 is DFQATT and CDR2 is SNEGSKA (reference sequence). The CDR3 spans 18 residues. V trimming: 5 bases; J trimming: 3 bases; junction bases outside the gene matches: 10. The CDR3: CSASPGLAGGAYYNEQFF. In DNA, the CDR3 is TGCAGTGCTTCGCCGGGACTAGCGGGGGGGGCGTACTACAATGAGCAGTTCTTC.

This clonotype was counted a few times. At one end, the junction sequence differs from germline, possibly due to a read error. The rearrangement uses TRBV20-1 and TRBJ1-4, with D possibly being TRBD1 (5 bases). Germline loops: CDR1 DFQATT, CDR2 SNEGSKA (reference sequence). The CDR3 contains 15 residues. The CDR3 region is CSARGGQATNGKLFF. The CDR3 DNA sequence: TGCAGTGCTAGAGGAGGACAAGCGACTAATGGAAAACTGTTTTTT.

This clonotype was seen repeatedly, ten times or more. The chain is built from TRBV7-8 and TRBJ1-2; D is ambiguous. CDR1 and CDR2 (germline): SGHVS, FQNEAQ. CDR3 length: 15 residues. The germline V and J ends were trimmed by 3 bases and 3 bases, with 14 bases remaining between them. The CDR3 here is CASSFDTGFDYGYTF. The CDR3 nucleotides read TGTGCCAGCAGCTTTGATACGGGTTTCGACTATGGCTACACCTTC.

This clonotype was counted ten times or more. The chain carries TRBV20-1 and TRBJ2-7, with TRBD2 matching 9 bases. Germline CDR1 and CDR2: DFQATT and SNEGSKA (reference sequence). The CDR3 totals 17 residues. The V segment lost 0 bases and the J segment 6 bases; nucleotides outside the gene matches: 15. The CDR3 nucleotides read TGCAGTGCTAGAGATCAAAGGGGTTTAGCGGGAGCCCGCGAGCAGTACTTC. It codes for CSARDQRGLAGAREQYF.

This clonotype was counted ten times or more. The V call is TRBV30, the J call TRBJ1-2, with D maybe TRBD1 (6 bases). Trimming left V 5 bases short and J 2 bases short, with 12 bases between. This CDR3 has 13 amino acids. CDR1 and CDR2 from the germline V gene are GTSNPN and SVGIG (reference sequence). The CDR3 sequence is CAWGTGSNYGYTF. The CDR3 DNA reads TGTGCCTGGGGAACAGGGTCGAACTATGGCTACACCTTC.

This clonotype was picked up many times. The chain employs TRBV20-1 and TRBJ2-1; D remains ambiguous. The CDR3 runs 11 residues. CDR1 and CDR2 (germline): DFQATT, SNEGSKA (reference sequence). V lost 3 bases to trimming and J lost 9 bases, with 9 bases between them. The CDR3 nucleotides are TGCAGTGCTAGCCTCGAGGTTGAGCAGTTCTTC. This codes for CSASLEVEQFF.

The V and J genes are TRBV30 and TRBJ2-1; unclear D gene. This CDR3 has 12 amino acids. The V end lost 0 bases, the J end lost 8 bases, and 8 bases lay between the germline ends. Germline CDR1 GTSNPN, CDR2 SVGIG (reference sequence). CDR3 nucleotide sequence: TGTGCCTGGAGTGTACTACACGATGAGCAGTTCTTC. It translates to CAWSVLHDEQFF.

In this sample, this clonotype turned up many times. This chain uses TRBV7-2 with TRBJ1-2, with unresolved D. CDR3 size: 13 residues. Germline-derived CDR1 and CDR2 are SGHTA and FQGNSA. The V end was cut by 2 bases, the J end by 5 bases, with 9 bases between. The CDR3 here is CASSLTAPYGYTF. The CDR3 nucleotides read TGTGCCAGCAGCTTAACTGCCCCATATGGCTACACCTTC.

This clonotype occurred many times. The V call is TRBV7-6, the J call TRBJ2-7; 11 nucleotides line up with TRBD2. The germline CDR1 and CDR2 sequences are SGHVS and FNYEAQ. This CDR3 contains 16 residues. V was pared by 1 base and J by 3 bases, with 5 bases of the junction left unmatched. The CDR3 loop reads CASSLGGLADHYEQYF. CDR3 coding DNA: TGTGCCAGCAGCTTAGGGGGACTAGCGGACCACTACGAGCAGTACTTC.

This clonotype was seen repeatedly, ten times or more. This CDR3 reads CASSGPIVGGRKTNYGYTF. Written as DNA, the CDR3 is TGTGCCAGCAGTGGACCCATCGTGGGGGGCAGAAAAACCAACTATGGCTACACCTTC. V is TRBV2 and J is TRBJ1-2, with TRBD1 as a possible D gene (6 bases). Germline V gives CDR1 SNHLY, CDR2 FYNNEI. Trimming left V 4 bases short and J 2 bases short, with 26 bases between. CDR3 size: 19 residues.

The rearrangement links TRBV12-3 or TRBV12-4 to TRBJ2-5; 7 bases map to TRBD2. Unmatched junction bases numbered 4, after V lost 2 bases and J lost 4 bases. This CDR3 is built from 14 residues. The CDR3 DNA sequence: TGTGCCAGCAGTTTACGGGCGGGAGTAGAGACCCAGTACTTC. Protein sequence: CASSLRAGVETQYF.

The V gene is TRBV6-6, the J gene TRBJ1-1, with D tentatively TRBD1 (5 bases). The CDR3 covers 13 residues. V was shortened by 9 bases and J by 10 bases, with 21 bases between the two germline ends. Germline CDR1 and CDR2: MNHNY and SVGAGI (reference sequence). CDR3 sequence reads: CASTSGTSTTAFF. CDR3 bases: TGTGCCAGTACTTCCGGGACCTCAACCACAGCTTTCTTT.

This clonotype has at least ten counts. The rearrangement links TRBV3-1 to TRBJ1-6; a possible D gene is TRBD1 (5 bases). CDR3 length: 15 amino acids. V was clipped by 2 bases and J by 7 bases, with 12 bases between them. Germline CDR1 LGHDT, CDR2 YNNKEL (reference sequence). CDR3 coding DNA: TGTGCCAGCAGCCAATCGGGCAGGGCGAATTCACCCCTCCACTTT. This translates into CASSQSGRANSPLHF. The full variable domain, with the rest looked up from reference TRBV3-1 and TRBJ1-6, is DTAVSQTPKYLVTQMGNDKSIKCEQNLGHDTMYWYKQDSKKFLKIMFSYNNKELIINETVPNRFSPKSPDKAHLNLHINSLELGDSAVYFCASSQSGRANSPLHFGNGTRLTVT.

This clonotype showed up just a few times. The chain uses TRBV6-4 and TRBJ2-3; D is unresolved. CDR3 length: 15 residues. Trimming cost V 5 bases and J 6 bases, with 18 bases left between them. Germline V gives CDR1 MRHNA, CDR2 SNTAGT. The CDR3 region has the DNA TGTGCCAGCAGTCAATTTTACGGGCCGCGGGATACGCAGTATTTT. Its translation: CASSQFYGPRDTQYF.